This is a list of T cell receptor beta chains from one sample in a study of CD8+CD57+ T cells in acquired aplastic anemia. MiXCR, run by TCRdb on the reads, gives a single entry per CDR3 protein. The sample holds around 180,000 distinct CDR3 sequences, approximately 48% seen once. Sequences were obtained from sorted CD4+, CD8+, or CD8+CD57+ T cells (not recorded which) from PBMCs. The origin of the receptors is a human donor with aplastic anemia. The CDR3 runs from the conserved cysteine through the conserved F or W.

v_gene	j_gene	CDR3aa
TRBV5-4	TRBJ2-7	CASSAPPGGGAAYEQYF
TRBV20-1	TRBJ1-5	CSATLSQPQHF
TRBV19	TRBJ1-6	CASSFGQEPNSPLHF
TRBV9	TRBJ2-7	CASSVGAGRGKQYF
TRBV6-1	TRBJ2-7	CASSVLAGYEQYF
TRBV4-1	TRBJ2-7	CASSRGLAGVSYEQYF
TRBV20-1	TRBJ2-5	CSARDPGSGVQETQYF
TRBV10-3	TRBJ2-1	CAISESTAGVYNEQFF
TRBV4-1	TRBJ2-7	CASSQDTGRLEQYF
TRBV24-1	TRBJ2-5	CATSGRDFTLQETQYF
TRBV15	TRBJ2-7	CATSRDFGVSYEQYF
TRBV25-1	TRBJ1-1	CASGERTALAFF
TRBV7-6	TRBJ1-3	CASSLEADSGNTIYF